What follows are 19 T cell receptor beta chains derived from one specimen sequenced in a study of CD8 T cells in Susac syndrome. Random hexamers were used to reverse transcribe an amount of about 0.45 to 1 ug RNA. TCRdb re-called the immunoSEQ multiplex PCR reads through MiXCR, storing one row per CDR3 protein. The repertoire includes about 180,000 distinct CDR3 sequences, just under 95% of them detected once, and about 0.1% sits in the top ten. Sequenced sample: CD4+ T cells from PBMCs. These receptors originate from a human donor with Susac syndrome.

The chain couples TRBV2 to TRBJ2-1, with unresolved D. CDR1 is SNHLY and CDR2 is FYNNEI in the germline V gene. Trimming removed 9 bases at V and 8 bases at J, with 14 bases between. This CDR3 region has 12 residues. The DNA for the CDR3 is TGTGCCAGTCGGGCAACGAGCGATGAGCAGTTCTTC. Translating gives CASRATSDEQFF.

V is TRBV19 and J is TRBJ2-1; a possible D gene is TRBD2 (6 bases). The CDR3 length is 13 residues. Trimming shortened V by 3 bases and J by 9 bases, and 12 bases separated the two germline ends. Germline V lookup: CDR1 LNHDA, CDR2 SQIVND (reference sequence). This CDR3 is CASSMLAGIEQFF. The CDR3 DNA sequence: TGTGCCAGTAGTATGCTGGCGGGGATTGAGCAGTTCTTC.

The J gene is TRBJ1-5, the V gene TRBV7-8; D remains unclear. CDR1 is SGHVS and CDR2 is FQNEAQ in the germline V gene. V was pared by 3 bases and J by 3 bases, with 6 bases between. This CDR3 is built from 13 residues. CDR3 in amino acids: CASSFGYNQPQHF. CDR3 DNA: TGTGCCAGCAGCTTTGGGTACAATCAGCCCCAGCATTTT.

The rearrangement joins TRBV6-4 to TRBJ1-1, with D unclear. Trimming took off 3 bases at V and 2 bases at J, with 7 bases between the two ends. CDR3 size: 13 residues. Germline CDR1 and CDR2: MRHNA and SNTAGT. CDR3 DNA: TGTGCCAGCAGTGAATGGGCAAACACTGAAGCTTTCTTT. This codes for CASSEWANTEAFF.

This chain uses TRBV30 with TRBJ1-2; 8 bases agree with TRBD1. The ends lost 5 bases at V and 3 bases at J; junction bases unmatched: 2. The CDR3 runs 12 residues. Germline V lookup: CDR1 GTSNPN, CDR2 SVGIG (reference sequence). The CDR3 here is CAWGDRYYGYTF. The CDR3 nucleotides are TGTGCCTGGGGGGACAGGTACTATGGCTACACCTTC.

The chain employs TRBV5-1 and TRBJ2-7, with D maybe TRBD1 (6 bases). V lost 3 bases, J lost 4 bases, and 14 bases lay in between. The CDR3 extends over 14 amino acids. Germline V lookup: CDR1 SGHRS, CDR2 YFSETQ. CDR3 loop: CASSSDRVPYEQYF. CDR3 DNA: TGCGCCAGCAGCTCGGACAGAGTACCTTACGAGCAGTACTTC.

The chain has TRBV28 and TRBJ2-1; 8 bases map to TRBD1. Germline CDR1 is MDHEN and CDR2 is SYDVKM. The J segment lost 3 bases and the V segment lost 6 bases, leaving 7 bases of the junction unmatched. The CDR3 contains 15 residues. In DNA, the CDR3 is TGTGCCAGCAGAAATCGGGACAGGAACTACAATGAGCAGTTCTTC. The encoded protein is CASRNRDRNYNEQFF.

This clonotype appeared once. The chain is built from TRBV18 and TRBJ2-5; D possibly corresponds to TRBD1 (6 bases). This CDR3 contains 16 residues. V shed 2 bases and J shed 2 bases, with 15 bases lying between them. The germline gives CDR1 KGHSH, CDR2 LQKENI. This CDR3 reads CASSPLGHRKQETQYF. CDR3 coding DNA: TGTGCCAGCTCACCATTGGGACACCGAAAACAAGAGACCCAGTACTTC.

The chain joins TRBV7-9 to TRBJ1-1; 8 positions match TRBD1. From germline, CDR1 is SEHNR and CDR2 FQNEAQ (reference sequence). V lost 6 bases, J lost 4 bases, and 13 bases stayed unmatched. CDR3 size: 16 residues. The CDR3 DNA is TGTGCCAGCAGACTTTCCGGGACAGGAGGGCCCACTGAAGCTTTCTTT. Translating it yields CASRLSGTGGPTEAFF.

In DNA, the CDR3 is TGTGCCAGCAGCTTCGCAGGGTACACCGGGGAGCTGTTTTTT. This sequence encodes CASSFAGYTGELFF. This chain joins TRBV5-4 and TRBJ2-2; a weak D match, TRBD1 (5 bases). The CDR3 consists of 14 residues. Trimming removed 2 bases from V and 3 bases from J, with 8 bases in between. Per the germline V gene, CDR1 is SGHNT and CDR2 is YYREEE (reference sequence).

This clonotype was observed a single time. The rearrangement links TRBV20-1 to TRBJ1-2, with D hard to call. CDR3 length: 13 amino acids. Germline V CDR1 and CDR2: DFQATT, SNEGSKA (reference sequence). V dropped 0 bases and J dropped 5 bases, with 10 bases sitting between them. CDR3 DNA sequence: TGCAGTGCTAGAGATCCGGTGGGTTATGGCTACACCTTC. Its protein is CSARDPVGYGYTF.

The chain links TRBV3-1 to TRBJ2-3; no firm D call. In germline, CDR1 is LGHDT, CDR2 YNNKEL (reference sequence). The CDR3 totals 14 residues. The V gene lost 1 base and the J gene lost 1 base, with 6 bases spanning the gap. The CDR3 bases are TGTGCCAGCAGCCAAGTTGGACGCACAGATACGCAGTATTTT. Its protein is CASSQVGRTDTQYF.

The chain uses TRBV29-1 and TRBJ1-2, with a tentative D call TRBD1 (6 bases). CDR1 SQVTM and CDR2 ANQGSEA come from the germline V gene. The V end was cut by 5 bases, the J end by 5 bases, with 12 bases between. This CDR3 is 12 amino acids long. The CDR3 loop is CSVSVGAYGYTF. The DNA for the CDR3 is TGCAGCGTTTCTGTGGGGGCATATGGCTACACCTTC.

The V gene is TRBV29-1, the J gene TRBJ2-2; unclear D gene. CDR3 size: 13 residues. Germline V gene data show CDR1 as SQVTM and CDR2 as ANQGSEA. Trimming left V 3 bases short and J 1 base short, with 6 bases between. Here the CDR3 reads CSVDSQNTGELFF. The CDR3 DNA is TGCAGCGTTGACAGCCAGAACACCGGGGAGCTGTTTTTT.

The genes are TRBV29-1 and TRBJ1-1; D is perhaps TRBD1 (6 bases). CDR1 and CDR2 from the germline V gene are SQVTM and ANQGSEA. This CDR3 comprises 12 residues. V was shortened by 0 bases and J by 4 bases, with 6 bases between the two germline ends. This CDR3 is CSVEDRGTEAFF. CDR3 bases: TGCAGCGTTGAAGACAGGGGCACTGAAGCTTTCTTT.

The V and J genes are TRBV5-1 and TRBJ2-7; 10 bases map to TRBD1. Losses at the gene ends were 7 bases for V and 7 bases for J; bases not matched to a gene: 17. Germline values: CDR1 SGHRS, CDR2 YFSETQ. This CDR3 is built from 16 residues. CDR3 DNA sequence: TGCGCCAGCGCCACTTCAAGGGACAGGGGATTACGGGAGCAGTACTTC. Its protein is CASATSRDRGLREQYF.

The gene calls are TRBV19 and TRBJ1-1; D gene ambiguous. The CDR3 covers 13 residues. The V end was cut by 5 bases, the J end by 3 bases, with 10 bases between. Germline V gene sequence: CDR1 LNHDA, CDR2 SQIVND (reference sequence). The CDR3 loop reads CASSEDPYTEAFF. DNA of the CDR3: TGTGCCAGTAGTGAAGACCCGTACACTGAAGCTTTCTTT.

The chain combines TRBV7-8 with TRBJ2-2; 8 bases fit TRBD1. The junction had 15 bases not matched to a gene; V was cut back by 4 bases and J by 5 bases. There are 18 residues in the CDR3. CDR1 and CDR2 from the germline V gene are SGHVS and FQNEAQ. The CDR3 here is CASSSSGLTGGRTGELFF. CDR3 coding DNA: TGTGCCAGCAGCTCTTCGGGACTTACAGGGGGTCGGACCGGGGAGCTGTTTTTT.

The genes are TRBV5-1 and TRBJ2-2; D ambiguous. Per the germline V gene, CDR1 is SGHRS and CDR2 is YFSETQ. The V gene lost 7 bases and the J gene lost 8 bases, with 12 bases spanning the gap. The CDR3 runs 12 residues. CDR3 nucleotides: TGCGCCAGCTGTTTGATGACTGGGGAGCTGTTTTTT. Translating it yields CASCLMTGELFF.